This T cell receptor beta chain was identified in a study of OX40 agonist ivuxolimab in advanced cancers. With regard to this clone: The antigen is undetermined.

Points from the study as a whole: Low normalized T-cell clonal expansion was additionally recorded for some nonresponders. The average count of expanded clones was higher among CD8+ T cells than among CD4+. Clonal expansion was seen in CD4+ and CD8+ blood T cells by week 6 at 0.1 to 3.0 mg/kg.

V lost 4 bases to trimming and J lost 2 bases, with 2 bases between them. Germline CDR1 SGHNT, CDR2 YYREEE (reference sequence). CDR3 size: 11 residues. Some clones are missing from TCRdb's copy, which holds only in-frame ones; the method was immunoSEQ multiplex PCR. Seen here are about 61,000 clones, approximately 90% observed once, and the top ten hold around 25%. This receptor was identified in an adult with an advanced solid tumor such as melanoma, head and neck, liver or kidney cancer. The chain recombines TRBV5-4 with TRBJ2-3; D remains ambiguous. The sequenced sample was CD4+ or CD8+ T cells sorted from blood, obtained in a trial of the OX40 agonist ivuxolimab. The CDR3 reads CASSTTDTQYF. The CDR3 coding sequence is TGTGCCAGCAGCACCACAGATACGCAGTATTTT.